This T cell receptor beta chain was observed in a study of molecular identifiers for immune sequencing clone quantification. Germline V gene lookup returns CDR1 SGHAT and CDR2 FQNNGV. Losses at the gene ends were 5 bases for V and 0 bases for J; bases not matched to a gene: 9. The CDR3 has 16 amino acids. TCRdb independently ran MiXCR on the PCR reads; one entry per CDR3 protein. The table lists about 640,000 distinct CDR3 sequences, 20% of them singletons, with 0.7% to 1% in the top ten. The authors gated naive CD8 T cells as CD8+CD4-CCR7+CD45RA+ for sorting. The receptor was derived from a human donor in good health. Some libraries in this study had Jurkat cell RNA spiked in. The V call is TRBV11-2, the J call TRBJ2-7; 8 bases are shared with TRBD1. Source material: naive CD8+ T cells from blood, with Jurkat cell RNA spiked in. Sample subset: FACS-sorted CD8+CD4-CCR7+CD45RA+ naive T cells. The CDR3 region has the DNA TGTGCCAGCAGCCCCAGCGCCGGGACAGGCTCCTACGAGCAGTACTTC. It codes for CASSPSAGTGSYEQYF.